A selection of T cell receptor beta chains follows, all from one sample in a study of blood T cell repertoires in COVID-19. This table comes from immunoSEQ multiplex PCR, and its TCRdb copy is limited to in-frame clones, with some not included. The table includes roughly 300,000 clones, 80% to 90% detected once. Material for sequencing was peripheral blood. These receptors were obtained from a woman aged 45-65 years who had recovered from COVID-19. The CDR3 runs from the conserved cysteine through the conserved F or W. The order of the fields is D gene, clone size, V gene, J gene, CDR3 protein, CDR3 DNA. A D gene is named only where the DNA matches it firmly. Not all rows give a size; the values are once, few, many and, for expanded clones, a class.

-	-	TRBV27	TRBJ2-6	CASSHARTANGANVLTF	TGTGCCAGCAGTCACGCCCGGACAGCGAATGGGGCCAACGTCCTGACTTTC
TRBD2	-	TRBV28	TRBJ2-2	CASSLARLAGDTGELFF	TGTGCCAGCAGTTTAGCTCGACTAGCGGGAGACACCGGGGAGCTGTTTTTT
-	-	TRBV4-3	TRBJ2-3	CASSPLRSGTDTQYF	TGCGCCAGCAGCCCTCTGCGGAGCGGTACGGATACGCAGTATTTT
-	-	TRBV7-6	TRBJ2-7	CASSLAHGGSYEQYF	TGTGCCAGCAGCTTAGCGCACGGGGGATCCTACGAGCAGTACTTC
-	-	TRBV3-1/TRBV3-2	TRBJ1-2	CASTTTGNPYGYTF	TGTGCCAGCACTACTACAGGGAACCCTTATGGCTACACCTTC
-	few	TRBV5-1	TRBJ1-1	CASSLGTENTEAFF	TGCGCCAGCAGCTTGGGAACAGAGAACACTGAAGCTTTCTTT
-	-	TRBV24-1	TRBJ2-1	CATSDLRPRDEQFF	TGTGCCACCAGTGATTTGCGGCCACGGGATGAGCAGTTCTTC
TRBD2	-	TRBV11-2	TRBJ2-3	CASSLSLAGYTDTQYF	TGTGCCAGCAGCTTATCCCTAGCGGGGTACACAGATACGCAGTATTTT
TRBD1	-	TRBV27	TRBJ2-5	CASSRDRGWGQETQYF	TGTGCCAGCAGTCGTGACAGGGGATGGGGACAAGAGACCCAGTACTTC
TRBD1	-	TRBV5-4	TRBJ1-6	CASSAGQVPNSPLHF	TGTGCCAGCAGCGCGGGACAGGTCCCAAATTCACCCCTCCACTTT
TRBD1	-	TRBV2	TRBJ1-5	CASSGGQGGNQPQHF	TGTGCCAGCAGCGGGGGACAGGGTGGCAATCAGCCCCAGCATTTT
TRBD1	few	TRBV5-8	TRBJ2-1	CASSPRDRLTDGEQFF	TGTGCCAGCAGCCCCCGGGACAGGTTGACCGATGGGGAGCAGTTCTTC
-	-	TRBV5-4	TRBJ2-3	CASSLDPGQDTQYF	TGTGCCAGCAGCTTGGATCCAGGTCAGGATACGCAGTATTTT
-	-	TRBV28	TRBJ1-6	CASRSSGGYSPLHF	TGTGCCAGCAGATCCTCGGGGGGGTATTCACCCCTCCACTTT
-	-	TRBV7-9	TRBJ1-2	CASSLTSLEGVNYGYTF	TGTGCCAGCAGCTTAACGAGTTTGGAGGGAGTTAACTATGGCTACACCTTC
TRBD2	-	TRBV7-9	TRBJ2-2	CASSLAPGGGSNTGELFF	TGTGCCAGCAGCTTGGCCCCGGGGGGGGGTTCGAACACCGGGGAGCTGTTTTTT
TRBD2	-	TRBV30	TRBJ2-1	CAWSRAGGHNEQFF	TGTGCCTGGAGTCGAGCGGGAGGACACAATGAGCAGTTCTTC
-	-	TRBV29-1	TRBJ1-1	CSATQNMNTEAFF	TGCAGCGCCACACAGAATATGAACACTGAAGCTTTCTTT